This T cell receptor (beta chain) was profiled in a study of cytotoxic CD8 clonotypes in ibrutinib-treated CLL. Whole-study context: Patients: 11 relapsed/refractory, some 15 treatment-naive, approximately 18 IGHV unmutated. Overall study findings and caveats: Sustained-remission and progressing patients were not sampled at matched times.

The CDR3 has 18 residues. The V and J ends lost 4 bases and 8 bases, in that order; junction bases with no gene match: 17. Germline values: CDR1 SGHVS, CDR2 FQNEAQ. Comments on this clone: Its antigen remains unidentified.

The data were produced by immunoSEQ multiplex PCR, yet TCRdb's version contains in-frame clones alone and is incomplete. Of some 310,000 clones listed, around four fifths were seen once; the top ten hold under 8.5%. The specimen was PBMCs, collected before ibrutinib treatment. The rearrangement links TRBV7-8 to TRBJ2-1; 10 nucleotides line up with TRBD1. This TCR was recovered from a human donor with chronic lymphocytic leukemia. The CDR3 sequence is CASSSSVGTGVNLYEQFF. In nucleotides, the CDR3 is TGTGCCAGCAGCTCCAGTGTCGGGACAGGGGTCAACTTATATGAGCAGTTCTTC.